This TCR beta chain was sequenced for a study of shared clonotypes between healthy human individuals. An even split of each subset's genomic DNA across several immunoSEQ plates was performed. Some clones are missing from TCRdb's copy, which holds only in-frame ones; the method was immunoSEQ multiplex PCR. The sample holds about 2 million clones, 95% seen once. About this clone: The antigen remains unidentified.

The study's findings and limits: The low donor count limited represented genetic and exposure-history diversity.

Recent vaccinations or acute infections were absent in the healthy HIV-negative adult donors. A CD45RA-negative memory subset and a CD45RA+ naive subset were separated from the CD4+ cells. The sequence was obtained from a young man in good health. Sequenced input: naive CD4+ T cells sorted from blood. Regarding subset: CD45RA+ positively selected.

The CDR3 sequence is CASSPRQAGGFETQYF. The CDR3 nucleotides are TGTGCCAGCTCACCACGGCAAGCGGGGGGATTTGAGACCCAGTACTTC. The rearrangement uses TRBV18 and TRBJ2-5; 9 bases fit TRBD2. Trimming at V came to 1 base and at J to 5 bases, leaving 8 bases not matched to a gene. Germline CDR1 is KGHSH and CDR2 is LQKENI. The CDR3 runs 16 residues.